The entry below gives a single T cell receptor beta chain sequence along with its context. The sample comes from a study of T-cell reconstitution after alpha-beta-depleted transplantation in children. During its preparation, the TCRbeta library received unique molecular identifiers. TCRdb re-derived calls from the PCR reads in MiXCR, one entry per CDR3 protein. The sample has 640,000 or so distinct CDR3 sequences, 15% to 20% seen once. Sequencing used PBMCs from the stem cell graft donor, obtained from the stem cell graft. The sequence was collected from a human donor who donated a stem cell graft to a child with acute myeloid leukemia.

The CDR3 DNA reads as TGTGCCAGCAGCTTGGCCGGGCGAGAAGGGGAGTTCTTC. Encoded protein: CASSLAGREGEFF. J is TRBJ2-1 and V is TRBV5-5, with D perhaps matching TRBD1 (5 bases). CDR3 length equals 13 residues. Germline V gene data show CDR1 as SGHKS and CDR2 as YYEKEE (reference sequence). Trimming removed 0 bases at V and 14 bases at J, with 15 bases between.